This T cell receptor beta chain is drawn from a study of T cell responses to AZD1222 COVID-19 vaccine. V was trimmed by 4 bases and J by 1 base, leaving 7 bases between them. The CDR3 contains 13 residues. Germline values: CDR1 SEHNR, CDR2 FQNEAQ (reference sequence). This clone appeared once. Clones were read by immunoSEQ multiplex PCR, and TCRdb kept only the in-frame ones, dropping some. The sample contains 72,000 or so clones, 90% of which appear only once. This material consisted of peripheral blood, taken on day 0 of AZD1222 vaccination. The source is an adult in good health. The chain joins TRBV7-9 to TRBJ1-1; D unresolved. The CDR3, as DNA: TGTGCCAGCAGCTCCCCCCAGAACACTGAAGCTTTCTTT. It encodes CASSSPQNTEAFF. Using reference TRBV7-9 and TRBJ1-1 for the parts outside the CDR3, the full variable domain is DTGVSQNPRHKITKRGQNVTFRCDPISEHNRLYWYRQTLGQGPEFLTYFQNEAQLEKSRLLSDRFSAERPKGSFSTLEIQRTEQGDSAMYLCASSSPQNTEAFFGQGTRLTVV.